The 21 T cell receptor beta chains reported below all come from one sample, sequenced in a study of cytomegalovirus exposure and HLA in healthy donors. Researchers ran the PCR with 60 Vbeta and 13 Jbeta primers. The method was immunoSEQ multiplex PCR; TCRdb's version includes in-frame clones alone and lacks a portion of them. This table holds roughly 86,000 clones, under 80% found once. Sequencing used PBMCs. The origin of the receptors is a man aged 45-65 years in good health and CMV-seropositive.

This clone was observed a few times. CDR3 amino acids: CASSPTRRGAAAGNEQFF. In DNA form, the CDR3 reads TGTGCCAGCAGCCCAACCCGGCGGGGGGCCGCGGCGGGCAATGAGCAGTTCTTC. The rearrangement joins TRBV7-2 to TRBJ2-1; 8 nucleotides match TRBD2. Losses at the gene ends were 5 bases for V and 6 bases for J; bases not matched to a gene: 18. Germline V gene sequence: CDR1 SGHTA, CDR2 FQGNSA. This CDR3 spans 18 amino acids.

V usage is TRBV4-2 and J usage is TRBJ2-5, with TRBD2 as a possible D gene (5 bases). The J call may not be correct, given that the DNA end is closer to TRBJ2-7. Germline V gene data show CDR1 as LGHNA and CDR2 as YNFKEQ. This CDR3 contains 16 residues. Here the CDR3 reads CASSQGRVRDSYEQYF. CDR3 coding DNA: TGTGCCAGCAGCCAAGGGCGCGTCCGGGATAGCTACGAGCAGTACTTC.

Comments on this clone: The sample carries other DNA sequences with the same CDR3. The V gene is TRBV7-2, the J gene TRBJ1-1; a possible D gene is TRBD1 (6 bases). The length of the CDR3 is 15 residues. Trimming left V 1 base short and J 0 bases short, with 9 bases between. Germline V gene sequence: CDR1 SGHTA, CDR2 FQGNSA. The CDR3 DNA reads as TGTGCCAGCAGCTTAGAGCACAGGGTGAACACTGAAGCTTTCTTT. It is translated as CASSLEHRVNTEAFF.

The chain recombines TRBV6-6 with TRBJ1-6, with D hard to call. The CDR3 extends over 15 amino acids. V lost 10 bases to trimming and J lost 5 bases, with 18 bases between them. Germline V CDR1 and CDR2: MNHNY, SVGAGI (reference sequence). The CDR3, as DNA: TGTGCCACCATGGGGAGGACCTTAGATAATTCACCCCTCCACTTT. Translation: CATMGRTLDNSPLHF.

The J gene is TRBJ2-7, the V gene TRBV15; D possibly corresponds to TRBD2 (5 bases). The CDR3 covers 15 residues. The V end was cut by 0 bases, the J end by 1 base, with 10 bases between. CDR1 is LNHNV and CDR2 is YYDKDF in the germline V gene (reference sequence). The CDR3 bases are TGTGCCACCAGCAGAGATCCGGGGAATTCCTACGAGCAGTACTTC. Its protein product is CATSRDPGNSYEQYF.

The rearrangement uses TRBV29-1 and TRBJ2-7, with D perhaps matching TRBD1 (5 bases). Germline CDR1 SQVTM, CDR2 ANQGSEA. The ends were cut back, 0 bases at V and 4 bases at J, with 16 bases in the middle. This CDR3 region has 15 residues. The DNA for the CDR3 is TGCAGCGTTGAAGAAGTCGAAGGGGCAAATTACGAGCAGTACTTC. Its translation is CSVEEVEGANYEQYF.

The chain joins TRBV18 to TRBJ1-3; TRBD1 is a possible D gene (5 bases). CDR3 length: 17 amino acids. Germline V gives CDR1 KGHSH, CDR2 LQKENI. Deletions cut 1 base from V and 0 bases from J, with 13 bases between. The CDR3 nucleotides are TGTGCCAGCTCACCACTTCCAGGGTCGGCCTCTGGAAACACCATATATTTT. This encodes CASSPLPGSASGNTIYF.

This clone was seen only once. One end of the junction is discordant with germline, which a read error may explain. V and J are TRBV6-6 and TRBJ1-6; 9 bases agree with TRBD1. The CDR3 spans 16 residues. The germline CDR1 and CDR2 sequences are MNHNY and SVGAGI (reference sequence). This CDR3 is CASSVPGQGQQSPLNF. DNA for the CDR3: TGTGCCAGCAGTGTCCCGGGACAGGGTCAACAATCACCCCTCAACTTT.

This clone was seen a few times. The chain employs TRBV12-5 and TRBJ2-5; 11 nucleotides line up with TRBD2. The CDR3 extends over 15 amino acids. Germline V lookup: CDR1 LGHNT, CDR2 FRNRAP. With V trimmed by 5 bases and J by 4 bases, 6 bases remained unmatched. CDR3 sequence: CASGSSGGASETQYF. CDR3 nucleotides: TGTGCTAGTGGTAGTAGCGGGGGGGCCTCAGAGACCCAGTACTTC.

V and J are TRBV6-1 and TRBJ2-2; TRBD1 matches 8 bases. The junction had 6 bases not matched to a gene; V was cut back by 11 bases and J by 1 base. The CDR3 is made up of 14 amino acids. Per the germline V gene, CDR1 is MNHNS and CDR2 is SASEGT. The CDR3 DNA reads TGTGCCGCCCGGACAGGGTGGAACACCGGGGAGCTGTTTTTT. This gives the protein CAARTGWNTGELFF.

This clone came up once. The rearrangement uses TRBV20-1 and TRBJ2-5; D is possibly TRBD2 (5 bases). The CDR3 sequence is 11 residues long. CDR1 DFQATT and CDR2 SNEGSKA come from the germline V gene (reference sequence). The CDR3 DNA follows: TGCAGCCTTGGGTGGGAGGAGACCCAGTACTTC. It encodes CSLGWEETQYF.

The chain has TRBV6-5 and TRBJ1-6; 7 nucleotides line up with TRBD1. V lost 0 bases and J lost 9; bases outside the gene matches: 5. Germline V gene lookup returns CDR1 MNHEY and CDR2 SVGAGI. The CDR3 consists of 15 residues. Here the CDR3 reads CASSYSTGDFSPLHF. In DNA, the CDR3 is TGTGCCAGCAGTTACTCTACAGGGGATTTTTCACCCCTCCACTTT.

In its sample, this clone was seen once. This chain connects TRBV6-5 to TRBJ1-2; 10 nucleotides agree with TRBD1. From germline, CDR1 is MNHEY and CDR2 SVGAGI. The length of the CDR3 is 14 residues. J gave up 4 bases and V 6 bases, and 5 bases lay outside the gene matches. The CDR3 loop reads CASSTTGGVYGYTF. CDR3 in DNA: TGTGCCAGCAGCACGACAGGGGGCGTCTATGGCTACACCTTC.

This clone was found a few times. This rearrangement joins TRBV11-2 to TRBJ2-7, with 12 bases identical to TRBD2. The CDR3 length is 15 residues. Germline V gene lookup returns CDR1 SGHAT and CDR2 FQNNGV. Trimming took 5 bases from V and 2 from J; bases not matched to a gene: 4. The CDR3 reads CASSGLAGQTYEQYF. The CDR3 bases are TGTGCCAGCAGCGGACTAGCGGGACAGACCTACGAGCAGTACTTC.

A note on this clone: The identical CDR3 is also encoded by other nucleotide sequences in the sample. V is TRBV30 and J is TRBJ1-1, with a weak D call TRBD1 (5 bases). The ends were cut back, 3 bases at V and 1 base at J, with 9 bases in the middle. The CDR3 is 13 amino acids. The V gene's germline CDR1 is GTSNPN and CDR2 SVGIG (reference sequence). Here the CDR3 reads CAWRGGENTEAFF. The CDR3 nucleotides read TGTGCCTGGAGGGGAGGGGAGAACACTGAAGCTTTCTTT.

This clone was seen a handful of times. The rearrangement joins TRBV29-1 to TRBJ2-3; 8 bases are shared with TRBD2. Germline V gene data show CDR1 as SQVTM and CDR2 as ANQGSEA. This CDR3 has 14 amino acids. V was clipped by 7 bases and J by 4 bases; unmatched bases: 10. The CDR3 sequence is CSGGSGGGSDTQYF. The CDR3 region has the DNA TGCAGCGGGGGTTCGGGCGGGGGGTCAGATACGCAGTATTTT.

The chain recombines TRBV14 with TRBJ1-6; D unclear. Trimming cost V 0 bases and J 11 bases, with 11 bases left between them. Germline V gene data show CDR1 as SGHDN and CDR2 as FVKESK. This CDR3 has 14 residues. The CDR3 DNA reads as TGTGCCAGCAGCCAAGAGGGGAGTGGGGCACCCCTCCACTTT. This sequence encodes CASSQEGSGAPLHF.

This rearrangement joins TRBV19 to TRBJ2-1; TRBD2 is a possible D gene (5 bases). CDR1 and CDR2 from the germline V gene are LNHDA and SQIVND (reference sequence). CDR3 size: 14 residues. Trimming took 5 bases from V and 9 from J, leaving 17 bases between them. The CDR3 here is CASSPRVGGGEQFF. CDR3 DNA sequence: TGTGCCAGTAGTCCGAGGGTGGGCGGTGGTGAGCAGTTCTTC.

Worth noting for this clone: The junction departs from germline at one end; a sequencing error may be responsible. The chain joins TRBV10-3 to TRBJ1-2; weak D call: TRBD1 (6 bases). The CDR3 covers 13 residues. Germline CDR1 reads ENHRY; CDR2 reads SYGVKD. The DNA of the CDR3 is TGTGCCATCACCACTGACAGGAACTATGGCTACCCCTTC. Its translation is CAITTDRNYGYPF.

V and J are TRBV19 and TRBJ2-1; D may be TRBD1 (5 bases). The germline V gene has CDR1 LNHDA and CDR2 SQIVND (reference sequence). Deletions cut 5 bases from V and 8 bases from J, with 19 bases between. This CDR3 spans 15 amino acids. The CDR3, as DNA: TGTGCCAGTAGTTGGGCCTCCTTACAGGCCGATGAGCAGTTCTTC. This sequence encodes CASSWASLQADEQFF.

This clone was seen more than once but under ten times. The chain couples TRBV7-2 to TRBJ1-2, with 11 bases that match TRBD1. J was trimmed by 7 bases and V by 5 bases; bases with no gene match: 9. This CDR3 has 15 residues. In germline, CDR1 is SGHTA, CDR2 FQGNSA. This CDR3 is CASSETRTGGLGYTF. The CDR3 DNA reads TGTGCCAGCAGCGAAACCCGGACAGGGGGCCTTGGCTACACCTTC.